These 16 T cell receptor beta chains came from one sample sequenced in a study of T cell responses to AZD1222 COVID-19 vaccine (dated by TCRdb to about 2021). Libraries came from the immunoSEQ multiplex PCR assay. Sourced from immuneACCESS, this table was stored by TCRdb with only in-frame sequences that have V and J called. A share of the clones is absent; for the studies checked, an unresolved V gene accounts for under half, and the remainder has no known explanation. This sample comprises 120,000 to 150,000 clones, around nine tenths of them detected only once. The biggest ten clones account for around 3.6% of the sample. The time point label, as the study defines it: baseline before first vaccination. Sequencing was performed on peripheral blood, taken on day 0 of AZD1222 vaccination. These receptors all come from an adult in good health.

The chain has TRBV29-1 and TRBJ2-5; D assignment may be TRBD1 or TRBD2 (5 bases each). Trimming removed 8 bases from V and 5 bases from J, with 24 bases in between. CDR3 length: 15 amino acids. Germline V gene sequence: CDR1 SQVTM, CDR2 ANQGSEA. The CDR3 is CSSSPRPGRMETQYF. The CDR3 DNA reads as TGCAGCTCCTCCCCCCGTCCGGGGCGAATGGAGACCCAGTACTTC.

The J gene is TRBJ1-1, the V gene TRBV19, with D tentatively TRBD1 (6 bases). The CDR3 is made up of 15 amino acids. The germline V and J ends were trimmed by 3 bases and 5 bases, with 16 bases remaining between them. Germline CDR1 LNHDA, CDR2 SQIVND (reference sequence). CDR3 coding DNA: TGTGCCAGTAGTATGGGGGCCGGGGGCGGAACTGAAGCTTTCTTT. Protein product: CASSMGAGGGTEAFF.

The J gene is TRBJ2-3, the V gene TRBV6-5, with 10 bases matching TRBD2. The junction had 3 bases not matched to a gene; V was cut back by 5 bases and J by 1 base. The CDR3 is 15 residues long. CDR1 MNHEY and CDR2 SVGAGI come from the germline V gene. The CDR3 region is CASSLAGVGTDTQYF. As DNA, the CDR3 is TGTGCCAGCAGTCTAGCGGGGGTGGGCACAGATACGCAGTATTTT.

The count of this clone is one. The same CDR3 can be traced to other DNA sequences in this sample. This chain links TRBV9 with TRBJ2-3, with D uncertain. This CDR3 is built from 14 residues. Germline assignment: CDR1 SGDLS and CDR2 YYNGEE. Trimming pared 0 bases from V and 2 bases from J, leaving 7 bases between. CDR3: CASSVAGNTDTQYF. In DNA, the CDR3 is TGTGCCAGCAGCGTAGCCGGAAACACAGATACGCAGTATTTT. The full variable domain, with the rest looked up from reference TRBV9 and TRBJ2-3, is DSGVTQTPKHLITATGQRVTLRCSPRSGDLSVYWYQQSLDQGLQFLIQYYNGEERAKGNILERFSAQQFPDLHSELNLSSLELGDSALYFCASSVAGNTDTQYFGPGTRLTVL.

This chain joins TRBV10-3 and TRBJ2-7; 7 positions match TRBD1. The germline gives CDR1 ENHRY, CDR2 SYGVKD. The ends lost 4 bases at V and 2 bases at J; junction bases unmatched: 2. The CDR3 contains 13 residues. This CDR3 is CAISGQGPYEQYF. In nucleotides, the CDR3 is TGTGCCATCAGTGGACAGGGCCCCTACGAGCAGTACTTC.

The CDR3 nucleotides read TGCAGCGTTGACATCGGAGGGAACACTGAAGCTTTCTTT. It yields the protein CSVDIGGNTEAFF. The J gene is TRBJ1-1, the V gene TRBV29-1; D uncertain. Germline V CDR1 and CDR2: SQVTM, ANQGSEA. CDR3 size: 13 residues. The ends were cut back, 3 bases at V and 1 base at J, with 9 bases in the middle.

The CDR3, as DNA: TGTGCCAGCAGCCAAGGGACTAGCGCCTCCTACGAGCAGTACTTC. Translating it yields CASSQGTSASYEQYF. This chain joins TRBV4-2 and TRBJ2-7, with 9 bases matching TRBD2. This CDR3 has 15 amino acids. The ends lost 1 base at V and 0 bases at J; junction bases unmatched: 1. Germline values: CDR1 LGHNA, CDR2 YNFKEQ.

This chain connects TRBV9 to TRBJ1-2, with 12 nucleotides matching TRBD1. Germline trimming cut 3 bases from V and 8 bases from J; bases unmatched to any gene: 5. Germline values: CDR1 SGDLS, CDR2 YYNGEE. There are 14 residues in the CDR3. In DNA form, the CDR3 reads TGTGCCAGCAGCGCCGGGACAGGGGGCCAAGGCTACACCTTC. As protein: CASSAGTGGQGYTF.

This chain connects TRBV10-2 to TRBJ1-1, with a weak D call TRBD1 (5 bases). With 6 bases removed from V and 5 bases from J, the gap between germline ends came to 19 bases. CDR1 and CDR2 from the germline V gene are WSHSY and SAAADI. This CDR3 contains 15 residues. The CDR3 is CASSPPRGRRTEAFF. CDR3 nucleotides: TGCGCCAGCAGCCCCCCGCGGGGGAGGAGGACTGAAGCTTTCTTT.

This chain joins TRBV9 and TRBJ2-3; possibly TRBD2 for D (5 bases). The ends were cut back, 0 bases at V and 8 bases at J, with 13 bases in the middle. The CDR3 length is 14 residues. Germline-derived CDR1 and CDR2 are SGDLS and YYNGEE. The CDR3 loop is CASSVGASSGTQYF. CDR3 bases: TGTGCCAGCAGCGTAGGGGCTAGCAGCGGTACGCAGTATTTT.

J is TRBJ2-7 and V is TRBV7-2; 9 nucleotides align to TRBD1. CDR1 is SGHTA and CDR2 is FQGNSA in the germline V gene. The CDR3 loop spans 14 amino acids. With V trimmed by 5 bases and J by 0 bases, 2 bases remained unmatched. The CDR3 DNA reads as TGTGCCAGCAGCGAGACAGGGGGCTCCTACGAGCAGTACTTC. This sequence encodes CASSETGGSYEQYF.

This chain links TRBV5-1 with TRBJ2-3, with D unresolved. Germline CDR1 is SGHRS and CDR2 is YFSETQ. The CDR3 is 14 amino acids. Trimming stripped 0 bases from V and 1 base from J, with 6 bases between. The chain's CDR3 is CASSLGLRTDTQYF. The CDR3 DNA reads TGCGCCAGCAGCTTGGGACTCCGCACAGATACGCAGTATTTT. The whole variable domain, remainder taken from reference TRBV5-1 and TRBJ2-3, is KAGVTQTPRYLIKTRGQQVTLSCSPISGHRSVSWYQQTPGQGLQFLFEYFSETQRNKGNFPGRFSGRQFSNSRSEMNVSTLELGDSALYLCASSLGLRTDTQYFGPGTRLTVL.

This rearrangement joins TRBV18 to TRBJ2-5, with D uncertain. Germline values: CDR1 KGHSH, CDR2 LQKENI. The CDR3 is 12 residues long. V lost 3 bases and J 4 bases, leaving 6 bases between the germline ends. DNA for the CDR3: TGTGCCAGCTCACCCTCGGGAGAGACCCAGTACTTC. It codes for CASSPSGETQYF.

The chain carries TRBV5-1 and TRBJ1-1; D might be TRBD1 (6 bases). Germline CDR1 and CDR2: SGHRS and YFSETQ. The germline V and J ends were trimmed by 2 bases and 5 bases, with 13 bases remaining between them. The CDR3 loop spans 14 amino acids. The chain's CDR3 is CASSLTRTATEAFF. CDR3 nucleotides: TGCGCCAGCAGCTTAACTAGGACAGCTACTGAAGCTTTCTTT.

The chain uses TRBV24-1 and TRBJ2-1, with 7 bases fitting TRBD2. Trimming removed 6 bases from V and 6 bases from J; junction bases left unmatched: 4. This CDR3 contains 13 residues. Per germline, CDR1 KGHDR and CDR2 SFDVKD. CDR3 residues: CATSQRGSNEQFF. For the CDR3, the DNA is TGTGCCACCAGTCAGCGGGGCTCCAATGAGCAGTTCTTC.

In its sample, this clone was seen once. The CDR3 is CASSPQLNTEAFF. CDR3 nucleotide sequence: TGTGCCAGCAGTCCTCAGCTGAACACTGAAGCTTTCTTT. J is TRBJ1-1 and V is TRBV12-3 or TRBV12-4; D gene uncertain. The CDR3 extends over 13 amino acids. V gave up 5 bases and J gave up 0 bases, with 7 bases separating them.